This TCR beta chain was found in a study of blood T cell repertoires in COVID-19. Across the study: Some COVID-19 samples were acute and others convalescent; all came from the United States, Italy and Spain. The cDNA or gDNA used as material had been derived from T cells, B-cell-depleted T cells, or PBMCs.

Original handling: Amplified reference gene primers provided the basis for estimating nucleated cell counts. The assay was immunoSEQ multiplex PCR, and TCRdb's table has in-frame clones only and misses some. V, J and clone size are those of that table, while D and trimming were read from the DNA. The table has some 160,000 clones, 80% seen once. This clone was seen only a few times. V lost 8 bases to trimming and J lost 3 bases; unmatched junction nucleotides: 4. The V gene's germline CDR1 is SEHNR and CDR2 FQNEAQ (reference sequence). This CDR3 spans 13 amino acids. This chain uses TRBV7-9 with TRBJ1-2; 9 bases fit TRBD1. The sequence derives from a man aged 70 or older with active or convalescent COVID-19. Sequencing was performed on peripheral blood. The CDR3 is CASGGQGDYGYTF. The CDR3 coding sequence is TGTGCCAGCGGGGGACAGGGAGACTATGGCTACACCTTC.